This is a list of T cell receptor beta chains from one sample in a study of blood T cell repertoires in COVID-19. Libraries were prepared by immunoSEQ multiplex PCR; TCRdb keeps only in-frame clonotypes and omits some of them. The sample contains about 32,000 clones, about 92% of which appear only once. Sequenced material: peripheral blood. Receptors originate from an older man with active or convalescent COVID-19. Each CDR3 is given without its conserved first and last residue. The order of the fields is CDR3 protein, D gene, J gene, clone size, V gene. D genes are given only for firm matches. Expanded clones get a size class; other rows say once, few or many, or leave the size out.

ASSTTGTGVGYGYT | TRBD1 | TRBJ1-2 | NA | TRBV19
ASSYGGARNEQY | TRBD2 | TRBJ2-7 | NA | TRBV11-1
ASSLRGRGRHEQY | TRBD1 | TRBJ2-7 | NA | TRBV5-4
ASSPGASGSGANVLT | NA | TRBJ2-6 | NA | TRBV4-2
ASSPLSGGKYEQY | TRBD2 | TRBJ2-7 | NA | TRBV14
ASSVDGSENTDTQY | NA | TRBJ2-3 | NA | TRBV9
ASSQGRGQPQH | NA | TRBJ1-5 | NA | TRBV14
SVSGQGIANYGYT | TRBD1 | TRBJ1-2 | NA | TRBV29-1
ASSPPKTSGISTDTQY | TRBD2 | TRBJ2-3 | NA | TRBV18
ASSVDRDYGYT | TRBD1 | TRBJ1-2 | few | TRBV28
ASSRQVRTEAF | NA | TRBJ1-1 | NA | TRBV28
SVEQVSGEQY | NA | TRBJ2-7 | NA | TRBV29-1
ATRDTRSNTEAF | NA | TRBJ1-1 | once | TRBV10-3
ASSEARTALGYT | NA | TRBJ1-2 | NA | TRBV2
ASSQGRQVFDEQY | NA | TRBJ2-7 | once | TRBV14
ASSLAQVDYGYT | NA | TRBJ1-2 | NA | TRBV5-4
ASSFVDRGSGNTIY | TRBD1 | TRBJ1-3 | NA | TRBV5-1
ASKLTGGAETQY | TRBD1 | TRBJ2-5 | NA | TRBV5-1